The 26 T cell receptor beta chains reported below all come from one sample, sequenced in a study of shared clonotypes between healthy human individuals. Naive CD8 isolation took CD45RO-negative cells positively selected for CCR7 and excluded terminally differentiated effector memory CD45RA+ cells. Generated by immunoSEQ multiplex PCR, the TCRdb table keeps only in-frame clones and is missing some. The sample carries around 2,100,000 clones, just under 95% recorded once. What was sequenced was naive CD8+ T cells sorted from blood. All receptors derive from a man aged 18 to 30 in good health.

This clone has only one observation. The gene calls are TRBV29-1 and TRBJ2-7; TRBD2 is a possible D gene (5 bases). V was shortened by 0 bases and J by 3 bases, with 12 bases between the two germline ends. This CDR3 region has 14 residues. CDR1 and CDR2 (germline): SQVTM, ANQGSEA. The CDR3 DNA is TGCAGCGTTGAAGATGAGGAGGCGGGCTACGAGCAGTACTTC. Translated, it gives CSVEDEEAGYEQYF.

This clone has more than one count but fewer than ten. The same CDR3 is also encoded by other DNA sequences in this sample. The CDR3 coding sequence is TGTGCCAGCAGCTTGTGGGACAGCTCCTACGAGCAGTACTTC. It codes for CASSLWDSSYEQYF. The V and J genes are TRBV5-4 and TRBJ2-7, with 7 bases lining up with TRBD1. Trimming cost V 1 base and J 0 bases; bases outside gene matches: 1. The CDR3 contains 14 residues. Germline values: CDR1 SGHNT, CDR2 YYREEE (reference sequence).

DNA for the CDR3: TGTGCCAGCGGAAACAGGGGAGAATCACCCCTCCACTTT. Protein: CASGNRGESPLHF. The chain recombines TRBV5-4 with TRBJ1-6; 7 nucleotides align to TRBD1. This CDR3 has 13 amino acids. Germline CDR1 reads SGHNT; CDR2 reads YYREEE (reference sequence). Trimming cost V 7 bases and J 10 bases; bases outside gene matches: 8.

The genes are TRBV5-1 and TRBJ2-1, with 7 bases fitting TRBD2. The germline V gene encodes CDR1 SGHRS and CDR2 YFSETQ. CDR3 size: 15 residues. After removal of 0 bases from V and 5 bases from J, the junction contained 5 bases not matched to a gene. The CDR3 sequence is CASSLDRGGNNEQFF. For the CDR3, the DNA is TGCGCCAGCAGCTTGGACCGGGGAGGGAACAATGAGCAGTTCTTC.

The chain is built from TRBV7-8 and TRBJ2-7; D may match TRBD1 or TRBD2 (5 bases each). The V gene's germline CDR1 is SGHVS and CDR2 FQNEAQ. V lost 1 base to trimming and J lost 1 base, with 14 bases between them. The CDR3 has 16 residues. The CDR3 DNA reads TGTGCCAGCAGCTTAGTAGGGGAGAGGGGTTCCTACGAGCAGTACTTC. Residues: CASSLVGERGSYEQYF.

The CDR3 DNA reads as TGTGCCAGCACCAGGGACAGGGGGAACACCGGGGAGCTGTTTTTT. It yields the protein CASTRDRGNTGELFF. This chain uses TRBV27 with TRBJ2-2; the match to TRBD1 covers 10 bases. The CDR3 length is 15 residues. Germline values: CDR1 MNHEY, CDR2 SMNVEV (reference sequence). V shed 7 bases, J shed 1 base, and the junction held 3 bases outside the gene matches.

This clone was counted once. The gene calls are TRBV19 and TRBJ1-1; D remains unclear. The ends were cut back, 3 bases at V and 0 bases at J, with 8 bases in the middle. The CDR3 has 14 residues. Germline-derived CDR1 and CDR2 are LNHDA and SQIVND (reference sequence). CDR3 amino acids: CASSMGILNTEAFF. The CDR3 nucleotides read TGTGCCAGTAGTATGGGCATTTTGAACACTGAAGCTTTCTTT.

The rearrangement uses TRBV6-1 and TRBJ2-1; no clear D. In germline, CDR1 is MNHNS, CDR2 SASEGT. The CDR3 runs 12 residues. V lost 4 bases, J lost 6 bases, and 7 bases lay in between. The CDR3 DNA reads as TGTGCCAGCAGTGGACGACCCAATGAGCAGTTCTTC. Encoded protein: CASSGRPNEQFF.

The V and J genes are TRBV6-5 and TRBJ2-1, with 10 bases that match TRBD1. V gave up 2 bases and J gave up 7 bases; unmatched junction bases: 2. The germline CDR1 and CDR2 sequences are MNHEY and SVGAGI. The CDR3 loop spans 14 amino acids. The CDR3 DNA reads as TGTGCCAGCAGTTACGCGGGACAGGGGAATGAGCAGTTCTTC. Amino acids: CASSYAGQGNEQFF.

This clone was detected once. Written as DNA, the CDR3 is TGTGCCAGCAGCGTAGAAAGTCGGGGGCCATTCTCAGATACGCAGTATTTT. This codes for CASSVESRGPFSDTQYF. The chain recombines TRBV9 with TRBJ2-3; perhaps D is TRBD1 or TRBD2 (6 bases each). The CDR3 sequence is 17 residues long. Trimming shortened V by 0 bases and J by 4 bases, and 18 bases separated the two germline ends. Germline V gives CDR1 SGDLS, CDR2 YYNGEE.

The chain combines TRBV5-6 with TRBJ2-7; D possibly corresponds to TRBD1 (7 bases). V dropped 5 bases and J dropped 2 bases, with 14 bases sitting between them. Germline CDR1 reads SGHDT; CDR2 reads YYEEEE. This CDR3 has 14 amino acids. This chain's CDR3 is CASRNAGQTYEQYF. The DNA of the CDR3 is TGTGCCAGCAGAAATGCGGGACAGACCTACGAGCAGTACTTC.

V and J are TRBV5-8 and TRBJ2-7; D not certain. Per germline, CDR1 SGHTS and CDR2 YDEGEE. Trimming removed 0 bases at V and 1 base at J, with 5 bases between. CDR3 length equals 13 residues. CDR3 loop: CASSLALSYEQYF. Written as DNA, the CDR3 is TGTGCCAGCAGCTTGGCCCTATCCTACGAGCAGTACTTC.

The chain links TRBV27 to TRBJ1-2, with TRBD1 matching over 9 bases. The CDR3 extends over 16 amino acids. Germline-derived CDR1 and CDR2 are MNHEY and SMNVEV (reference sequence). J lost 7 bases, V lost 0 bases, and 9 bases had no gene match. The CDR3 is CASSLSSTGGASGYTF. The CDR3 DNA sequence: TGTGCCAGCAGTTTATCGAGTACAGGGGGCGCGAGTGGCTACACCTTC.

The table lists this clone with a few counts. Other DNA sequences in the sample encode the same CDR3. This chain links TRBV5-1 with TRBJ1-3; no reliable D call. Trimming pared 0 bases from V and 4 bases from J, leaving 2 bases between. Germline V gives CDR1 SGHRS, CDR2 YFSETQ. The CDR3 has 12 amino acids. The CDR3 bases are TGCGCCAGCAGCTTGGAGGGAAACACCATATATTTT. Residues: CASSLEGNTIYF.

This chain's CDR3 is CASSVGSGNPTDTQYF. The CDR3 bases are TGTGCCAGCAGCGTTGGTAGCGGGAACCCCACAGATACGCAGTATTTT. The V gene is TRBV9, the J gene TRBJ2-3, with TRBD2 matching over 8 bases. V gave up 2 bases and J gave up 2 bases; unmatched junction bases: 7. This CDR3 has 16 residues. CDR1 SGDLS and CDR2 YYNGEE come from the germline V gene.

This sequence joins TRBV6-1 and TRBJ2-5; tentatively, D is TRBD2 (6 bases). The germline V gene has CDR1 MNHNS and CDR2 SASEGT. The V and J ends lost 2 bases and 3 bases respectively, with 10 bases between them. The CDR3 consists of 14 residues. CDR3 nucleotide sequence: TGTGCCAGCAGTGAATATGGGGGGAAAGAGACCCAGTACTTC. Its translation is CASSEYGGKETQYF.

The chain joins TRBV6-4 to TRBJ2-2; 8 bases line up with TRBD2. The junction had 7 bases not matched to a gene; V was cut back by 3 bases and J by 4 bases. The length of the CDR3 is 16 residues. The germline gives CDR1 MRHNA, CDR2 SNTAGT. The CDR3 region has the DNA TGTGCCAGCAGTGAATTGGCGGGGGGAAGCACCGGGGAGCTGTTTTTT. It translates to CASSELAGGSTGELFF.

In this sample, this clone turned up once. The rearrangement uses TRBV7-6 and TRBJ2-7; D unresolved. There are 13 residues in the CDR3. V lost 2 bases and J 4 bases, leaving 9 bases between the germline ends. Per the germline V gene, CDR1 is SGHVS and CDR2 is FNYEAQ. For the CDR3, the DNA is TGTGCCAGCAGCTTATCCGAACCGTACGAGCAGTACTTC. This encodes CASSLSEPYEQYF.

The chain is built from TRBV7-9 and TRBJ1-3; no reliable D call. Trimming stripped 4 bases from V and 2 bases from J, with 6 bases between. The CDR3 contains 13 residues. The germline CDR1 and CDR2 sequences are SEHNR and FQNEAQ (reference sequence). CDR3 nucleotide sequence: TGTGCCAGCAGCTGGGCTGCTGGAAACACCATATATTTT. Protein sequence: CASSWAAGNTIYF.

V gene TRBV30 combines with J gene TRBJ1-1; 8 nucleotides line up with TRBD1. The CDR3 is 13 residues long. Germline V CDR1 and CDR2: GTSNPN, SVGIG (reference sequence). Trimming removed 5 bases from V and 5 bases from J; junction bases left unmatched: 7. This chain's CDR3 is CAWLNRGGTEAFF. CDR3 sequence (DNA): TGTGCCTGGCTTAACAGGGGGGGTACTGAAGCTTTCTTT. Supplemented by reference TRBV30 and TRBJ1-1, the full variable domain reads SQTIHQWPATLVQPVGSPLSLECTVEGTSNPNLYWYRQAAGRGLQLLFYSVGIGQISSEVPQNLSASRPQDRQFILSSKKLLLSDSGFYLCAWLNRGGTEAFFGQGTRLTVV.

This sequence joins TRBV6-6 and TRBJ2-1; D call uncertain. Trimming took 6 bases from V and 8 from J, leaving 8 bases between them. From germline, CDR1 is MNHNY and CDR2 SVGAGI (reference sequence). The CDR3 runs to 11 residues. In nucleotides, the CDR3 is TGTGCCAGCAGCCTATACGATGAGCAGTTCTTC. Translation gives CASSLYDEQFF.

V usage is TRBV13 and J usage is TRBJ2-3; D is possibly TRBD2 (7 bases). CDR1 is PRHDT, CDR2 FYEKMQ, per germline (reference sequence). V dropped 4 bases and J dropped 2 bases, with 19 bases sitting between them. The CDR3 has 17 residues. The CDR3 nucleotides are TGTGCCAGCAGCTCAGGGTGGGGGGGCTCTCTCACAGATACGCAGTATTTT. The encoded protein is CASSSGWGGSLTDTQYF.

This clone appeared once. This chain links TRBV6-1 with TRBJ2-7, with TRBD2 matching 7 bases. CDR3 size: 15 residues. In germline, CDR1 is MNHNS, CDR2 SASEGT. Losses at the gene ends were 2 bases for V and 4 bases for J; bases not matched to a gene: 8. CDR3 DNA sequence: TGTGCCAGCAGTGAATGGTCTAGCGGTTTATACGAGCAGTACTTC. Translated, it gives CASSEWSSGLYEQYF.

The gene calls are TRBV19 and TRBJ1-5; tentatively, D is TRBD1 (6 bases). Germline loops: CDR1 LNHDA, CDR2 SQIVND (reference sequence). The V and J ends lost 3 bases and 2 bases respectively, with 11 bases between them. The CDR3 spans 15 residues. This chain's CDR3 is CASSIWGLGNQPQHF. CDR3 sequence (DNA): TGTGCCAGTAGTATCTGGGGGCTGGGCAATCAGCCCCAGCATTTT.

V is TRBV9 and J is TRBJ2-3, with D possibly being TRBD2 (5 bases). Deletions cut 0 bases from V and 5 bases from J, with 10 bases between. CDR1 SGDLS and CDR2 YYNGEE come from the germline V gene. This CDR3 region has 14 residues. CDR3 in amino acids: CASSVVSGEDTQYF. Here the CDR3 DNA reads TGTGCCAGCAGCGTAGTCAGCGGTGAAGATACGCAGTATTTT.

The CDR3 DNA reads as TGTGCCAGCAGTTTACTAGCGGGGGGGCCTAAATACAATGAGCAGTTCTTC. Its translation: CASSLLAGGPKYNEQFF. This chain connects TRBV27 to TRBJ2-1; 12 bases fit TRBD2. Losses at the gene ends were 2 bases for V and 4 bases for J; bases not matched to a gene: 6. This CDR3 has 17 amino acids. Germline loops: CDR1 MNHEY, CDR2 SMNVEV (reference sequence).